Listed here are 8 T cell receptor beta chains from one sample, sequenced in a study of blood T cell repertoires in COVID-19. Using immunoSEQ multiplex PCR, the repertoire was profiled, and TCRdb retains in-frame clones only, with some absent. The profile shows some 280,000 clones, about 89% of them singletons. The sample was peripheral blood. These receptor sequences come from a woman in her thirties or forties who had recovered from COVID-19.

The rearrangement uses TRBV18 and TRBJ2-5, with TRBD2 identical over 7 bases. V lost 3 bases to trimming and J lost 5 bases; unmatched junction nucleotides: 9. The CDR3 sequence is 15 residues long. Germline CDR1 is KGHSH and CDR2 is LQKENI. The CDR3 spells CASSPLAAVGETQYF. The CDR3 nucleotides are TGTGCCAGCTCACCGCTAGCGGCCGTAGGGGAGACCCAGTACTTC.

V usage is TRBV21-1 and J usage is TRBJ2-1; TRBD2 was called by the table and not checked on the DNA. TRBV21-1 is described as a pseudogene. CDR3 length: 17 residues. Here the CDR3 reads CASSKVLPASSYNEQFF. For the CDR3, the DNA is TGTGCCAGCAGCAAAGTCCTCCCAGCGAGCTCCTACAATGAGCAGTTCTTC.

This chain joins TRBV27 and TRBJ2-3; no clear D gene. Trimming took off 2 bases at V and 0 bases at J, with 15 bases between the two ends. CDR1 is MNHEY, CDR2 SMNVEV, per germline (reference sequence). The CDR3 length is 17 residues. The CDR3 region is CASSLNGGASSTDTQYF. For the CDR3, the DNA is TGTGCCAGCAGTTTAAACGGTGGAGCTAGTAGCACAGATACGCAGTATTTT.

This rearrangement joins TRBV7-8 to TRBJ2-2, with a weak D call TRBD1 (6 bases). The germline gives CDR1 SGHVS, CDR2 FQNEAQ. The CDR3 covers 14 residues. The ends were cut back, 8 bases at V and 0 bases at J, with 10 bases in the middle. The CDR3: CASAWTANTGELFF. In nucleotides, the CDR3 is TGTGCCAGCGCTTGGACAGCGAACACCGGGGAGCTGTTTTTT.

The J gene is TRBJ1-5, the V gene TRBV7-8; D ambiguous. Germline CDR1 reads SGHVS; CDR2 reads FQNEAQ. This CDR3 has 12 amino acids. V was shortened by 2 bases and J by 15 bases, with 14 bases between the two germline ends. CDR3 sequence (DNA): TGTGCCAGCAGCTTATCGGGATACGAGATGCATTTT. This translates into CASSLSGYEMHF.

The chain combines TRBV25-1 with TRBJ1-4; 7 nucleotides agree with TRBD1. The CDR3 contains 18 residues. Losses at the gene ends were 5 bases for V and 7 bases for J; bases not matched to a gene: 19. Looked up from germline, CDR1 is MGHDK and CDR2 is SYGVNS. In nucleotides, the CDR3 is TGTGCCAGCAGTCCAGGGGGACCCTGGGATGGGGGTGTTGAAAAACTGTTTTTT. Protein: CASSPGGPWDGGVEKLFF.

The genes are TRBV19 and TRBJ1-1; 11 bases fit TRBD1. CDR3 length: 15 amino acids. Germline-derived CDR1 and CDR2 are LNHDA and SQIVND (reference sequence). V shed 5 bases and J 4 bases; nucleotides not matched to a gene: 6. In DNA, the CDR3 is TGTGCCAGTAGTCCGAGGACAGGGGGCGGCACTGAAGCTTTCTTT. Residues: CASSPRTGGGTEAFF. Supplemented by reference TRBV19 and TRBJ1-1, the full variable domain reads DGGITQSPKYLFRKEGQNVTLSCEQNLNHDAMYWYRQDPGQGLRLIYYSQIVNDFQKGDIAEGYSVSREKKESFPLTVTSAQKNPTAFYLCASSPRTGGGTEAFFGQGTRLTVV.

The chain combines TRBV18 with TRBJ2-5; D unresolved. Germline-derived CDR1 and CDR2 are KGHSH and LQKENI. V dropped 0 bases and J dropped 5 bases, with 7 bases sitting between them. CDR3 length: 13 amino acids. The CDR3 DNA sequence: TGTGCCAGCTCACCACCGAACTCCGAGACCCAGTACTTC. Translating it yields CASSPPNSETQYF. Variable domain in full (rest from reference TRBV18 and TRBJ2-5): NAGVMQNPRHLVRRRGQEARLRCSPMKGHSHVYWYRQLPEEGLKFMVYLQKENIIDESGMPKERFSAEFPKEGPSILRIQQVVRGDSAAYFCASSPPNSETQYFGPGTRLLVL.